The next 14 T cell receptor beta chains were all read from a single sample in a study of blood T cell repertoires in COVID-19. Assay used: immunoSEQ multiplex PCR; TCRdb lists only in-frame clones, some missing. The repertoire holds around 270,000 clones, with about 89% as singletons. Sequencing was carried out using peripheral blood. These receptors were taken from a man aged 35-49 years with acute or convalescent COVID-19.

This clone was recorded a few times. CDR3 DNA sequence: TGCGCCAGCAGTGAGCAGGGGGCGAGTGAAAAACTGTTTTTT. It encodes CASSEQGASEKLFF. The chain combines TRBV10-2 with TRBJ1-4; 8 nucleotides align to TRBD1. Per germline, CDR1 WSHSY and CDR2 SAAADI. The V and J ends lost 2 bases and 7 bases, in that order; junction bases with no gene match: 3. CDR3 length: 14 amino acids.

This clone was observed a single time. The V and J genes are TRBV9 and TRBJ1-3; 8 bases are a match to TRBD1. Germline V gene data show CDR1 as SGDLS and CDR2 as YYNGEE. V lost 4 bases and J lost 1; bases outside the gene matches: 7. This CDR3 spans 16 amino acids. The CDR3 sequence is CASSPRRGLSGNTIYF. CDR3 coding DNA: TGTGCCAGCAGCCCCCGCAGGGGGCTGTCTGGAAACACCATATATTTT.

The rearrangement uses TRBV5-4 and TRBJ2-1; 10 bases agree with TRBD1. The CDR3 is 15 residues long. V shed 4 bases, J shed 10 bases, and the junction held 11 bases outside the gene matches. Germline CDR1 and CDR2: SGHNT and YYREEE (reference sequence). The CDR3, as DNA: TGTGCCAGCAGCCCCGGACAGGGGGGGGGACTGGAGCAGTTCTTC. Its protein product is CASSPGQGGGLEQFF.

There are a few counts of this clone. The gene calls are TRBV30 and TRBJ1-1; 9 bases line up with TRBD1. The CDR3 runs to 15 residues. The ends lost 0 bases at V and 0 bases at J; junction bases unmatched: 2. CDR1 is GTSNPN and CDR2 is SVGIG in the germline V gene (reference sequence). DNA of the CDR3: TGTGCCTGGAGTGTACAGGGGGCGATGAACACTGAAGCTTTCTTT. It encodes CAWSVQGAMNTEAFF.

This chain connects TRBV21-1 to TRBJ2-1; TRBD1 reflects the table's D call only, with no check against the DNA. TRBV21-1 represents a pseudogene. This CDR3 contains 13 residues. The CDR3 nucleotides read TGTGCCACCCTTGGGGGCCCCTACAATGAGCAGTTCTTC. It is translated as CATLGGPYNEQFF.

The chain joins TRBV2 to TRBJ2-7, with 9 bases fitting TRBD1. The V gene's germline CDR1 is SNHLY and CDR2 FYNNEI. The CDR3 length is 14 residues. The J segment lost 9 bases and the V segment lost 5 bases, leaving 11 bases of the junction unmatched. The CDR3 protein is CASSPRDRASGQYF. Here the CDR3 DNA reads TGTGCCAGCAGTCCGAGGGACAGGGCGTCTGGGCAGTACTTC.

The chain recombines TRBV4-2 with TRBJ2-7, with D possibly matching TRBD1 (6 bases). The CDR3 has 16 residues. V shed 0 bases and J shed 3 bases, with 15 bases lying between them. Germline V gives CDR1 LGHNA, CDR2 YNFKEQ. The CDR3 DNA follows: TGTGCCAGCAGCCAAGAAGGTACAGGGCCCCTCTACGAGCAGTACTTC. Its protein is CASSQEGTGPLYEQYF.

The rearrangement joins TRBV27 to TRBJ1-2; 8 bases match TRBD1. The junction had 7 bases not matched to a gene; V was cut back by 4 bases and J by 6 bases. The CDR3 extends over 14 amino acids. Per germline, CDR1 MNHEY and CDR2 SMNVEV (reference sequence). The CDR3 reads CASSSGQGKNGYTF. The CDR3 bases are TGTGCCAGCAGTTCCGGACAGGGAAAGAATGGCTACACCTTC.

The rearrangement links TRBV9 to TRBJ1-4, with TRBD1 as a possible D gene (5 bases). The CDR3 contains 14 residues. Germline V gene lookup returns CDR1 SGDLS and CDR2 YYNGEE. V was shortened by 4 bases and J by 6 bases, with 13 bases between the two germline ends. CDR3: CASSFTGSDEKLFF. The CDR3 bases are TGTGCCAGCAGCTTTACAGGCTCAGATGAAAAACTGTTTTTT.

The chain is built from TRBV27 and TRBJ2-7; D call uncertain. CDR1 is MNHEY and CDR2 is SMNVEV in the germline V gene (reference sequence). V shed 6 bases and J shed 5 bases, with 20 bases lying between them. This CDR3 region has 15 residues. DNA for the CDR3: TGTGCCAGCAGCCAGACGTTTCTGGGCGCGAACGAGCAGTACTTC. It is translated as CASSQTFLGANEQYF.

The V gene is TRBV30, the J gene TRBJ1-2; D uncertain. The CDR3 spans 13 residues. Germline lookup yields CDR1 GTSNPN and CDR2 SVGIG (reference sequence). The ends were cut back, 1 base at V and 8 bases at J, with 14 bases in the middle. CDR3 bases: TGTGCCTGGAGTGGTTCCGGGCCGGGAGGCTACACCTTC. This sequence encodes CAWSGSGPGGYTF.

This chain uses TRBV4-1 with TRBJ2-7, with D possibly TRBD1 on 6 matching bases. V was pared by 4 bases and J by 5 bases, with 18 bases between. Germline V lookup: CDR1 MGHRA, CDR2 YSYEKL. This CDR3 is 15 amino acids long. The CDR3 region is CASSPGGQPRDEQYF. The CDR3 DNA is TGCGCCAGCAGCCCAGGCGGACAGCCACGCGACGAGCAGTACTTC.

The chain links TRBV2 to TRBJ2-7; a possible D gene is TRBD1 (5 bases). Germline-derived CDR1 and CDR2 are SNHLY and FYNNEI. V was clipped by 8 bases and J by 1 base, with 12 bases between them. The CDR3 runs to 13 residues. The CDR3 DNA is TGTGCCAGCCGAGGACACCTTTCCTACGAGCAGTACTTC. Amino acids: CASRGHLSYEQYF.

This chain uses TRBV29-1 with TRBJ2-3, with D hard to call. CDR1 SQVTM and CDR2 ANQGSEA come from the germline V gene. The CDR3 sequence is 14 residues long. The germline V and J ends were trimmed by 5 bases and 4 bases, with 16 bases remaining between them. For the CDR3, the DNA is TGCAGCGTTTTCGACTCCCTCGGGTCAGATACGCAGTATTTT. Amino acids: CSVFDSLGSDTQYF.